This record concerns one T cell receptor beta chain sequence. Through Arm-PCR of CDR3 regions and iRepertoire HTBI primers, TCR beta libraries were built. TCRdb reprocessed the multiplex PCR reads via MiXCR and lists one record per CDR3 protein. The sample has some 250,000 distinct CDR3 sequences, 18% seen once. The data derive from a study of regulatory T cells in long-lasting Graves disease. The CDR3 loop spans 15 amino acids. Trimming at V came to 6 bases and at J to 1 base, leaving 3 bases not matched to a gene. As for time point: newly diagnosed GD, antithyroid drugs for less than 3 months. PBMC-extracted RNA yielded the TCR library. A further study also used this sample, focusing on T cells in Graves' hyperthyroidism and ophthalmopathy. This second report adds: Appearing also in blood were most of the thyroid clonotypes expanded above 0.001. Onset of ophthalmopathy came a median approximately 6 months after the model predicted it.

This TCR derives from a woman aged 25-40 years with Graves disease. The rearrangement joins TRBV12-3 or TRBV12-4 to TRBJ2-5; 12 nucleotides agree with TRBD1. The sequencing here drew on peripheral blood mononuclear cells (PBMCs), taken at new diagnosis, from a patient treated with antithyroid drugs. DNA for the CDR3: TGTGCCAGCAGGGGGACAGGGGGCGGCCAAGAGACCCAGTACTTC. Translating gives CASRGTGGGQETQYF.